These T cell receptor beta chains were read from a single sample in a study of shared clonotypes between healthy human individuals. Produced via immunoSEQ multiplex PCR; TCRdb's table is partial and in-frame only. The repertoire has about 960,000 clones, 70% to 85% of them found once; the top ten carry roughly 1.5%. The specimen sequenced was memory CD4+ T cells sorted from blood. The source of these receptors is a man aged 18 to 29 in good health. CDR3s include the opening cysteine and the closing phenylalanine or tryptophan. A D gene is named only where the DNA matches it firmly. Expanded clones are given a class, and other clones once, few, many or no size at all.

j_gene | abundance | v_gene | d_gene | CDR3aa | CDR3nt
TRBJ1-4 | few | TRBV6-1 | TRBD1 | CASSELGGREKLFF | TGTGCCAGCAGTGAGTTAGGGGGCCGGGAAAAACTGTTTTTT
TRBJ2-1 | . | TRBV6-1 | TRBD2 | CASSATLAGVKRNEQFF | TGTGCCAGCAGTGCAACATTAGCGGGAGTTAAGCGCAATGAGCAGTTCTTC
TRBJ2-3 | . | TRBV6-6 | . | CATYRVDTQYF | TGTGCCACCTACCGGGTTGATACGCAGTATTTT
TRBJ1-6 | . | TRBV4-3 | . | CASSRTGTENSPLHF | TGCGCCAGCAGCCGAACAGGGACCGAGAATTCACCCCTCCACTTT
TRBJ2-3 | few | TRBV2 | . | CASRVLWGTDTQYF | TGTGCCAGCAGGGTCCTATGGGGCACAGATACGCAGTATTTT
TRBJ1-1 | . | TRBV28 | . | CASSLKLGTGNTEAFF | TGTGCCAGCAGTTTAAAATTAGGGACGGGGAACACTGAAGCTTTCTTT
TRBJ1-2 | . | TRBV5-4 | . | CASSSQEQGISGGYTF | TGTGCCAGCAGCTCCCAGGAACAGGGTATCTCGGGGGGCTACACCTTC
TRBJ2-7 | . | TRBV14 | TRBD1 | CASSRLRTGVGYEQYF | TGTGCCAGCAGCCGCCTACGGACAGGGGTGGGCTACGAGCAGTACTTC
TRBJ2-3 | . | TRBV18 | TRBD2 | CASSPPGLAGGLADTQYF | TGTGCCAGCTCACCACCGGGACTAGCGGGGGGGCTGGCAGATACGCAGTATTTT
TRBJ2-7 | once | TRBV18 | TRBD1 | CASSPPGTGSTYEQYF | TGTGCCAGCTCACCCCCCGGGACAGGGTCTACCTACGAGCAGTACTTC
TRBJ1-2 | few | TRBV19 | TRBD1 | CASSRGLNYGYTF | TGTGCCAGTTCCAGGGGGCTTAACTATGGCTACACCTTC
TRBJ2-3 | few | TRBV28 | . | CASSVDTADTQYF | TGTGCCAGCAGCGTCGACACCGCAGATACGCAGTATTTT
TRBJ2-2 | . | TRBV4-2 | . | CASSQGGLWEGGELFF | TGTGCCAGCAGCCAAGGGGGGCTGTGGGAGGGCGGGGAGCTGTTTTTT
TRBJ1-2 | . | TRBV28 | . | CASSSGGALDNVYGYTF | TGTGCCAGCAGTTCGGGGGGGGCTCTCGACAACGTCTATGGCTACACCTTC
TRBJ2-1 | . | TRBV7-7 | . | CASSTGPVTNEQFF | TGTGCTAGCAGCACTGGACCAGTCACCAATGAGCAGTTCTTC
TRBJ2-3 | once | TRBV30 | . | CAWSVGGTDTQYF | TGTGCCTGGAGTGTAGGCGGCACAGATACGCAGTATTTT
TRBJ2-6 | . | TRBV18 | . | CASSPSTGSGANVLTF | TGTGCCAGCTCACCATCCACAGGGTCTGGGGCCAACGTCCTGACTTTC
TRBJ1-5 | few | TRBV14 | . | CASSQYSGRQPQHF | TGTGCCAGCAGCCAGTACTCAGGTAGGCAGCCCCAGCATTTT
TRBJ1-2 | . | TRBV25-1 | . | CASSRDNYGYTF | TGTGCCAGCAGCCGGGACAACTATGGCTACACCTTC
TRBJ1-2 | . | TRBV27 | TRBD1 | CASSASRTGVLSTF | TGTGCCAGCAGTGCTAGTAGGACAGGGGTTTTGAGCACCTTC
TRBJ2-7 | . | TRBV4-1 | . | CASSQAPGRTSYEQYF | TGCGCCAGCAGCCAAGCCCCGGGACGAACCTCCTACGAGCAGTACTTC
TRBJ2-1 | . | TRBV9 | . | CASSVGGPSTNEQFF | TGTGCCAGCAGCGTAGGCGGTCCCTCGACCAATGAGCAGTTCTTC
TRBJ1-1 | . | TRBV19 | . | CASSIDWRTPDGAFF | TGTGCCAGTAGTATAGATTGGAGGACTCCAGATGGGGCTTTCTTT
TRBJ1-1 | . | TRBV6-6 | . | CASSYGWNTEAFF | TGTGCCAGCAGTTACGGGTGGAACACTGAAGCTTTCTTT
TRBJ1-6 | few | TRBV5-4 | . | CASSLGKTSPLHF | TGTGCCAGCAGCTTGGGCAAAACTTCACCCCTCCACTTT
TRBJ1-4 | . | TRBV27 | . | CASKQQGANEKLFF | TGTGCCAGCAAGCAACAGGGAGCTAATGAAAAACTGTTTTTT
TRBJ2-3 | . | TRBV19 | . | CASSIGLSREADTQYF | TGTGCCAGTAGTATAGGTCTTTCGAGGGAGGCAGATACGCAGTATTTT
TRBJ2-3 | . | TRBV6-5 | TRBD1 | CASRIRQGWTDTQYF | TGTGCCAGCAGAATCAGACAGGGCTGGACAGATACGCAGTATTTT
TRBJ2-2 | . | TRBV9 | . | CASSVAPVNTGELFF | TGTGCCAGCAGCGTAGCCCCCGTGAACACCGGGGAGCTGTTTTTT
TRBJ1-5 | . | TRBV5-1 | . | CASSREGKSNQPQHF | TGCGCCAGCAGCCGGGAGGGTAAAAGCAATCAGCCCCAGCATTTT
TRBJ2-7 | . | TRBV28 | TRBD1 | CASSRGLGNYEQYF | TGTGCCAGCAGTAGGGGGCTCGGGAATTACGAGCAGTACTTC
TRBJ1-5 | few | TRBV18 | . | CASSVGVNQPQHF | TGTGCCAGCTCAGTGGGGGTGAATCAGCCCCAGCATTTT
TRBJ2-2 | . | TRBV18 | . | CASSAEAVRSNTGELFF | TGTGCCAGCTCAGCGGAGGCGGTGAGATCGAACACCGGGGAGCTGTTTTTT
TRBJ2-3 | . | TRBV11-2 | . | CASSAGSYTDTQYF | TGTGCCAGCAGCGCCGGGAGTTACACAGATACGCAGTATTTT
TRBJ2-3 | . | TRBV5-1 | . | CASSLAWQSTDTQYF | TGCGCCAGCAGCTTGGCCTGGCAGAGCACAGATACGCAGTATTTT
TRBJ1-6 | . | TRBV7-2 | . | CASSRKTGYNSPLHF | TGTGCCAGCAGTCGAAAGACAGGCTATAATTCACCCCTCCACTTT
TRBJ2-7 | . | TRBV28 | . | CASSLSFMFGRGYEQYF | TGTGCCAGCAGTTTATCTTTCATGTTTGGCAGGGGCTACGAGCAGTACTTC
TRBJ2-2 | . | TRBV10-3 | TRBD1 | CAISPAGTGWPGELFF | TGTGCCATCAGTCCTGCCGGGACAGGGTGGCCCGGGGAGCTGTTTTTT
TRBJ2-7 | . | TRBV6-1 | TRBD2 | CASSEAGGSLYEQYF | TGTGCCAGCAGTGAAGCGGGGGGGAGCCTCTACGAGCAGTACTTC
TRBJ1-6 | . | TRBV28 | . | CASSPGLVRSPLHF | TGTGCCAGCAGCCCCGGCCTGGTCCGGTCACCCCTCCACTTT
TRBJ1-1 | . | TRBV18 | . | CASSPIQGSANTEAFF | TGTGCCAGCTCACCGATACAGGGTTCGGCGAACACTGAAGCTTTCTTT
TRBJ1-2 | . | TRBV18 | . | CASSPQRNYGYTF | TGTGCCAGCTCACCACAGCGGAACTATGGCTACACCTTC
TRBJ1-6 | . | TRBV7-9 | TRBD1 | CASSSGQGNSPLHF | TGTGCCAGCAGCTCAGGACAGGGGAATTCACCCCTCCACTTT
TRBJ2-3 | . | TRBV15 | . | CATSRDRGWTDTQYF | TGTGCCACCAGCAGAGATAGGGGTTGGACAGATACGCAGTATTTT
TRBJ1-3 | . | TRBV5-4 | TRBD1 | CASSLGIQGGNTIYF | TGTGCCAGCAGCTTGGGTATACAGGGGGGAAACACCATATATTTT
TRBJ2-7 | . | TRBV2 | TRBD2 | CASSQARGLAGFSDRYEQYF | TGTGCCAGCAGTCAAGCGAGGGGACTAGCGGGATTCTCAGACCGCTACGAGCAGTACTTC